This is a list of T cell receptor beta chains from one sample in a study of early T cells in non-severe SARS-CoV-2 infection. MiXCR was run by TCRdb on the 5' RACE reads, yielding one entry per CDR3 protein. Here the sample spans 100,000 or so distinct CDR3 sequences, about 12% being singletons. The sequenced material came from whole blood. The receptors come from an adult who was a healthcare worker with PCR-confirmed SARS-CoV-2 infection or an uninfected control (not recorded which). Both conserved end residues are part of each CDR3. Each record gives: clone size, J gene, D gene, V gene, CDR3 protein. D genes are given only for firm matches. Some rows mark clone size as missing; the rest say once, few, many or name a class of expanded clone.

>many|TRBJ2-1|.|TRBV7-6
CASSLSRDNEQFF
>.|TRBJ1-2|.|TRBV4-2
CASSPGGGLGYGYTF
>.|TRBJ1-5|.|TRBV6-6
CASGKTSWPQPQHF
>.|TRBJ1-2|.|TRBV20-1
CSASHRGSGYTF
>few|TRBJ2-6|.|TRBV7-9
CASSPRDRWVSGANVLTF
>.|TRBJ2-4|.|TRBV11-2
CASSPRTVGAKNIQYF
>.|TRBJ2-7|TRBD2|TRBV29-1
CSAGGGMYREGYEQYF
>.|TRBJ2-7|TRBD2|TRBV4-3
CASSQAGGSYEQYF
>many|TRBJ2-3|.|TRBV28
CASSSLIERTDTQYF
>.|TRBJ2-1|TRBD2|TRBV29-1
CSVTGTSLADEQFF
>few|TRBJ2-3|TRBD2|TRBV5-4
CASSLHPMASGRGRDTQYF
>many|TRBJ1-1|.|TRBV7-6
CASSLLAGTLGAFF
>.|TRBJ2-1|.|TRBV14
CASMGFLSHEQFF
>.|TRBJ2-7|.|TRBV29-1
CSVVGEPPSEQYF
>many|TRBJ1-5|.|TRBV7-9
CATTDRSGQPQHF
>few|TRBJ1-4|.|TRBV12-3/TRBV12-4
CASSLAGSTGEKLFF
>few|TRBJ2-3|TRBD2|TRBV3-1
CASSLGRTRARDTQYF
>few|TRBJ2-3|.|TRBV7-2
CASSFSGDTQYF
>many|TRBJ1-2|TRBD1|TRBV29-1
CSVGTGFGYGYTF
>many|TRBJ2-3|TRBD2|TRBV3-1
CASSLSLAGGSDTQYF
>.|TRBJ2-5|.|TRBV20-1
CSVPEPGQETQYF
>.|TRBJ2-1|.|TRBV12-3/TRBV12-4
CASSPAVGGPSYNEQFF
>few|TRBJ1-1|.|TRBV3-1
CASSRASNTEAFF
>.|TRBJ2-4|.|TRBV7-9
CASSVQGYQNIQYF
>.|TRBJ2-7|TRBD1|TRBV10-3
CAISVGTGYEQYF
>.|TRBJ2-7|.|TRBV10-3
CAISDSHEQYF
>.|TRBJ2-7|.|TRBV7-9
CASGFSGLAQGTYEQYF
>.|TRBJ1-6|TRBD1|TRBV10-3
CAIRGTDNSPLHF
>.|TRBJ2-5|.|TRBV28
CASRPREETQYF
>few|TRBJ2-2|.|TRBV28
CASSPKPGASVELFF
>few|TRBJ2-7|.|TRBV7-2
CASSLGSTYDEQYF
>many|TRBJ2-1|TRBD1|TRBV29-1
CSASDRGHYNEQFF
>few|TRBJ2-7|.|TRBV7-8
CASSPEGGEPYEQYF
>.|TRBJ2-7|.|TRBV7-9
CASSLVGTYEQYF
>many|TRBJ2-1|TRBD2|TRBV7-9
CASSPTFPAGIYNEQFF
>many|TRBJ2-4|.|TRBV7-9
CATSGQSDIQYF
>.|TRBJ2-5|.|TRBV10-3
CAISDGVETQYF
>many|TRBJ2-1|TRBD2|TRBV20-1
CSAGGTSGVGQFF
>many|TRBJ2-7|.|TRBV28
CASTPRDSFYEQYF
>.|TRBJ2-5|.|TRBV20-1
CSARDLETQYF
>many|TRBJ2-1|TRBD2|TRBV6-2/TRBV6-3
CAGRTSGEEEQFF
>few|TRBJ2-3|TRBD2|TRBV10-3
CATRLAGPDTQYF
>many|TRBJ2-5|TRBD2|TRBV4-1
CASSPGLAGVETQYF
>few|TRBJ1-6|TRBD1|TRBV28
CASTGGDRVSPLHF
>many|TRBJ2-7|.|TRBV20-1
CSASQGEPYEQYF
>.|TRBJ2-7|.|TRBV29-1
CSVEEGGYEQYF
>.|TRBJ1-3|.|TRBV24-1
CATSDSSYGNTIYF